This is a list of T cell receptor beta chains from one sample in a study of blood T cell repertoires in COVID-19. The table came from immunoSEQ multiplex PCR; TCRdb's copy has only in-frame clones and leaves some out. The sample yields about 150,000 clones, about 88% seen once. Material: peripheral blood. The receptors derive from a woman between 65 and 79 years old with acute or convalescent COVID-19. CDR3s include the opening cysteine and the closing phenylalanine or tryptophan. Fields, in order: V gene, clone size, CDR3 length, D gene, J gene, CDR3 DNA, CDR3 protein. D genes are given only for firm matches. Rows may omit the clone size; those that give it use once, few, many or a size class.

>TRBV27|NA|15|TRBD1|TRBJ1-3
TGTGCCAGCAGTTCCGGACAGGTCTCTGGAAACACCATATATTTT
CASSSGQVSGNTIYF
>TRBV29-1|NA|11|TRBD1|TRBJ2-7
TGCAGCGTGACAGGGGGCGCCGAGCAGTACTTC
CSVTGGAEQYF
>TRBV7-7|NA|15|TRBD2|TRBJ2-3
TGTGCTAGCAGCTTAGTAGCGGGGGGGGCAGATACGCAGTATTTT
CASSLVAGGADTQYF
>TRBV5-1|NA|14|NA|TRBJ2-3
TGCGCCAGCAGCTTGTCCGGGTCTCAGGGAACGCAGTATTTT
CASSLSGSQGTQYF
>TRBV2|NA|16|TRBD1|TRBJ1-5
TGTGCCAGCAGTGTGGACAGGGTTATAAGCAATCAGCCCCAGCATTTT
CASSVDRVISNQPQHF
>TRBV7-2|NA|15|TRBD2|TRBJ2-3
TGTGCCAGCAGCCGCCGGCTAGCGGATACAGATACGCAGTATTTT
CASSRRLADTDTQYF
>TRBV3-1/TRBV3-2|NA|16|NA|TRBJ2-3
TGTGCCAGCAGCCCCCGGGACACTTTTAGCACAGATACGCAGTATTTT
CASSPRDTFSTDTQYF
>TRBV2|NA|16|NA|TRBJ2-3
TGTGCCAGCAGTGAATTTGGCAGGGGAATTACAGATACGCAGTATTTT
CASSEFGRGITDTQYF
>TRBV13|NA|13|NA|TRBJ1-5
TGTGCCAGCAGCTTTACCCAGTCCGAGCCCCAGCATTTT
CASSFTQSEPQHF
>TRBV6-5|few|16|TRBD2|TRBJ2-1
TGTGCCAGCAGTTACTTTAGCGGGGGGCCTAACAATGAGCAGTTCTTC
CASSYFSGGPNNEQFF
>TRBV4-1|NA|19|TRBD1|TRBJ2-3
TGCGCCAGCAGCCAAAAGAGGGGACAAGGGGGCCCCAGCACAGATACGCAGTATTTT
CASSQKRGQGGPSTDTQYF
>TRBV5-1|NA|17|NA|TRBJ2-1
TGCGCCAGCAGCTCGCGGACCGACAGGAGCTCCTACAATGAGCAGTTCTTC
CASSSRTDRSSYNEQFF
>TRBV10-3|NA|17|TRBD1|TRBJ1-2
TGTGCCATCAGTGACCCCCAGGGGGGAGAAGCTAACTATGGCTACACCTTC
CAISDPQGGEANYGYTF
>TRBV10-3|NA|13|NA|TRBJ1-2
TGTGCCATCAGTGAGTTAACAGGTTATGGCTACACCTTC
CAISELTGYGYTF
>TRBV7-2|NA|15|NA|TRBJ2-2
TGTGCCAGCATCGGCCAGACAGCGAACACCGGGGAGCTGTTTTTT
CASIGQTANTGELFF
>TRBV2|NA|13|TRBD1|TRBJ2-4
TGTGCCAGCCAAGAGGGACAGGTGAACATTCAGTACTTC
CASQEGQVNIQYF
>TRBV5-4|NA|16|TRBD1|TRBJ2-1
TGTGCCAGCAGCCGAGGGGGCGGCGTTCGGTACAATGAGCAGTTCTTC
CASSRGGGVRYNEQFF
>TRBV24-1|NA|13|NA|TRBJ2-3
TGTGCCACCAGTGATCAAACGGTAGATACGCAGTATTTT
CATSDQTVDTQYF
>TRBV10-1|NA|13|NA|TRBJ1-1
TGCGCCAGCAGTGATCGGGGGAACACTGAAGCTTTCTTT
CASSDRGNTEAFF
>TRBV7-9|NA|12|NA|TRBJ2-3
TGTGCCAGCAGCTCTGGACAGGATACGCAGTATTTT
CASSSGQDTQYF
>TRBV7-9|NA|12|NA|TRBJ1-2
TGTGCCAGCAGCTTGGAGGAGGGGGGCTACACCTTC
CASSLEEGGYTF
>TRBV19|NA|14|NA|TRBJ1-2
TGTGCCAGTAGTATAGCCACCCGGGCAGGGGGCTACACCTTC
CASSIATRAGGYTF
>TRBV2|once|14|NA|TRBJ1-1
TGTGCCAGCAGTCGAGAGTTTAAGATCGCTGAAGCTTTCTTT
CASSREFKIAEAFF
>TRBV4-1|NA|16|NA|TRBJ1-4
TGCGCCAGCAGCCAAGATGCCGTCAGACTCAATGAAAAACTGTTTTTT
CASSQDAVRLNEKLFF
>TRBV2|NA|14|NA|TRBJ2-5
TGTGCCAGCAGTGACGACATTCTCCTAGAGACCCAGTACTTC
CASSDDILLETQYF
>TRBV30|NA|11|TRBD1|TRBJ2-7
TGTGCACAGGGGGCCCTCTACGAGCAGTACTTC
CAQGALYEQYF
>TRBV11-2|NA|16|TRBD2|TRBJ2-3
TGTGCCAGCAGCTTAAACTGGCGGGGGAGCACAGATACGCAGTATTTT
CASSLNWRGSTDTQYF
>TRBV5-1|NA|20|NA|TRBJ2-3
TGCGCCAGCAGCTTGGATAGGATTGGGGCAAGTTTTTCTATCACAGATACGCAGTATTTT
CASSLDRIGASFSITDTQYF
>TRBV19|NA|19|NA|TRBJ2-6
TGTGCCAGTAGTATCATTCAGGGGGGTTTTAGTTCTGGGGCCAACGTCCTGACTTTC
CASSIIQGGFSSGANVLTF
>TRBV5-1|NA|15|NA|TRBJ2-2
TGCGCCAGCAGCATGGATACAGGGAGCACCGGGGAGCTGTTTTTT
CASSMDTGSTGELFF
>TRBV20-1|NA|11|NA|TRBJ1-1
TGCGGAGGCAGGGGAGATACTGAAGCTTTCTTT
CGGRGDTEAFF
>TRBV19|NA|15|TRBD1|TRBJ1-4
TGTGCCAGTAGTCCTGGGGACAGGGGGAGTGAAAAACTGTTTTTT
CASSPGDRGSEKLFF
>TRBV7-9|NA|14|NA|TRBJ1-3
TGTGCCAGCAGCCAACAGAGCTCTGGAAACACCATATATTTT
CASSQQSSGNTIYF
>TRBV14|NA|15|TRBD1|TRBJ2-4
TGTGCCAGCAGCTTAGGGACAGGGGGCTCCCTAATTCAGTACTTC
CASSLGTGGSLIQYF
>TRBV6-5|NA|15|NA|TRBJ1-5
TGTGCCAGCAGACAGGGACACTATAGCAATCAGCCCCAGCATTTT
CASRQGHYSNQPQHF
>TRBV14|NA|16|TRBD1|TRBJ2-3
TGTGCCAGCAGCCTCGGGACAGGGGTCCCCACAGATACGCAGTATTTT
CASSLGTGVPTDTQYF
>TRBV4-1|NA|14|NA|TRBJ1-4
TGCGCCAGCAGCCAAGAAGGCTACGGGGAAAAACTGTTTTTT
CASSQEGYGEKLFF
>TRBV19|NA|14|TRBD1|TRBJ2-3
TGTGCCAGTAGCACACAGGGGGCAACGGATACGCAGTATTTT
CASSTQGATDTQYF
>TRBV2|once|13|NA|TRBJ2-7
TGTGCCAGCAGCCCAGAGGTAACAAGTTTGGAGTACTTC
CASSPEVTSLEYF
>TRBV5-5|NA|19|TRBD2|TRBJ2-3
TGTGCCAGCAGCTTCGGACTAGCGGGGTTCGGAGTAAGCACAGATACGCAGTATTTT
CASSFGLAGFGVSTDTQYF
>TRBV10-3|NA|14|TRBD2|TRBJ2-2
TGTGCCATCACCCCCGGGACTAGTGCCGGGGAGCTGTTTTTT
CAITPGTSAGELFF
>TRBV18|NA|15|NA|TRBJ1-1
TGTGCCAGCTCACCAACTGAAGGCAGGGATACTGAAGCTTTCTTT
CASSPTEGRDTEAFF
>TRBV6-5|NA|15|TRBD1|TRBJ2-1
TGTGCCAGCAGTCGAGGACAGGGGGCATACAATGAGCAGTTCTTC
CASSRGQGAYNEQFF
>TRBV18|once|15|TRBD1|TRBJ2-3
TGTGCCAGCTCACCGACAGGGGTCGGTAGAGATACGCAGTATTTT
CASSPTGVGRDTQYF
>TRBV14|NA|14|TRBD1|TRBJ2-7
TGTGCCAGCAGCCTACAGGGGGCTCGGTACGAGCAGTACTTC
CASSLQGARYEQYF